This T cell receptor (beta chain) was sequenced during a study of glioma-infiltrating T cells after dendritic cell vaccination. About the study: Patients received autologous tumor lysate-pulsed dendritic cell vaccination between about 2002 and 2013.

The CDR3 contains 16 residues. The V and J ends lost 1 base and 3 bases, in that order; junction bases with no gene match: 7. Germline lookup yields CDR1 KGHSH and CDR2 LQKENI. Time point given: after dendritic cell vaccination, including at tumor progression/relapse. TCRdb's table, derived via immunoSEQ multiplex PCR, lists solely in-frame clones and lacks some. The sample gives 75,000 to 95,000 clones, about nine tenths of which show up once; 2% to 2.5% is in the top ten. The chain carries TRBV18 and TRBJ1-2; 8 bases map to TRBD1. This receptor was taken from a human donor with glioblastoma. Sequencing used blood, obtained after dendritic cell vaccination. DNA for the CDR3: TGTGCCAGCTCACCACTAGGGGCAGGGGGCGACTATGGCTACACCTTC. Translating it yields CASSPLGAGGDYGYTF.